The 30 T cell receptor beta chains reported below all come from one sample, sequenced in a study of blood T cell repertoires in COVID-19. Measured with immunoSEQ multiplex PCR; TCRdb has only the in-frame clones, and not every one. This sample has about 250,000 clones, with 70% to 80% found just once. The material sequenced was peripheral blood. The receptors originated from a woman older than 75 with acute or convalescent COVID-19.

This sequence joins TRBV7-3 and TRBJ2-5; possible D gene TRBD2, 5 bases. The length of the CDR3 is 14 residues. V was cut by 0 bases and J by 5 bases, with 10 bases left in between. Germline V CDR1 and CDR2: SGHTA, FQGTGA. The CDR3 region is CASSLTASMETQYF. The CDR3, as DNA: TGTGCCAGCAGCTTAACGGCTAGCATGGAGACCCAGTACTTC.

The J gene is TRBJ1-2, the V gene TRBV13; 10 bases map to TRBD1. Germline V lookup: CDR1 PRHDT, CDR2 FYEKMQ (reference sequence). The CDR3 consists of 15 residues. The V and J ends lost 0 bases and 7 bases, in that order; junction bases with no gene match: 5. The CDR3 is CASSLGGQGYGGYTF. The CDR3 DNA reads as TGTGCCAGCAGCTTAGGGGGACAGGGGTACGGTGGCTACACCTTC.

CDR3 DNA sequence: TGTGCCAGCTCACCTGACTCCGGCGTGGGCTATGGCTACACCTTC. The encoded protein is CASSPDSGVGYGYTF. The chain joins TRBV18 to TRBJ1-2, with D unresolved. With 3 bases removed from V and 4 bases from J, the gap between germline ends came to 15 bases. This CDR3 region has 15 residues. Germline CDR1 and CDR2: KGHSH and LQKENI.

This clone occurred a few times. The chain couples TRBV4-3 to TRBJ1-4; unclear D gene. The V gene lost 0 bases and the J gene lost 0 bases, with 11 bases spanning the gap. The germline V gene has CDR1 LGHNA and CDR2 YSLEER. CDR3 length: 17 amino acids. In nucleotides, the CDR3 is TGCGCCAGCAGCCAAGAACGGGTTGGAACAACTAATGAAAAACTGTTTTTT. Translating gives CASSQERVGTTNEKLFF.

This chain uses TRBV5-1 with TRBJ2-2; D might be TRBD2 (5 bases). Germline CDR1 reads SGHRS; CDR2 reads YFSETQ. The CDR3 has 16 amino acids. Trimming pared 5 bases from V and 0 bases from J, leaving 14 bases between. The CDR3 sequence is CASSEVAGANTGELFF. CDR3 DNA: TGCGCCAGCAGTGAAGTCGCGGGCGCGAACACCGGGGAGCTGTTTTTT.

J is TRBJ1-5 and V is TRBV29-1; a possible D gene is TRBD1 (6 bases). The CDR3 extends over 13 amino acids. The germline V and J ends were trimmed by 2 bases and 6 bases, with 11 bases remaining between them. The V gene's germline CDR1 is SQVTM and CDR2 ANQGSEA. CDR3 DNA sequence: TGCAGCGTTGAAATCAGGGGCGGTCAGCCCCAGCATTTT. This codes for CSVEIRGGQPQHF.

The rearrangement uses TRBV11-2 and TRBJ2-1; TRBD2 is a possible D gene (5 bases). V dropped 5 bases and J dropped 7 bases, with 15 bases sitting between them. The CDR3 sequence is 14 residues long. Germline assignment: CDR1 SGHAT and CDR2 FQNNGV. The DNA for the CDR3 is TGTGCCAGCAGCCTAACCACCCCGGGAAATGAGCAGTTCTTC. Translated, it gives CASSLTTPGNEQFF.

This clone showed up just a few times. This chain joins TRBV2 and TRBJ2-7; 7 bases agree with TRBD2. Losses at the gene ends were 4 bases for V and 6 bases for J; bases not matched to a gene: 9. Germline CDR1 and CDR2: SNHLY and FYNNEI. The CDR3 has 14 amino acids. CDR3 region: CASSVREGRIEQYF. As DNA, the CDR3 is TGTGCCAGCAGTGTGAGGGAGGGCCGGATCGAGCAGTACTTC.

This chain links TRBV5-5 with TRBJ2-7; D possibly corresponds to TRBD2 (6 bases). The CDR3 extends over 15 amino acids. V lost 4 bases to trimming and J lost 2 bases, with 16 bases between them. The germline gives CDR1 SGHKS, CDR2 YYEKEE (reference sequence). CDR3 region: CASSNAAGLTYEQYF. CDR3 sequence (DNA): TGTGCCAGCAGCAACGCGGCGGGACTCACCTACGAGCAGTACTTC.

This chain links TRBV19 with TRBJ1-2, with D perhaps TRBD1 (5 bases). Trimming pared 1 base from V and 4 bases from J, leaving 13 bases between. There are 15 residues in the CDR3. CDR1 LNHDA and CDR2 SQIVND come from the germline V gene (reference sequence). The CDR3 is CASSIGGTAIYGYTF. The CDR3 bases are TGTGCCAGTAGTATAGGAGGGACTGCCATCTATGGCTACACCTTC.

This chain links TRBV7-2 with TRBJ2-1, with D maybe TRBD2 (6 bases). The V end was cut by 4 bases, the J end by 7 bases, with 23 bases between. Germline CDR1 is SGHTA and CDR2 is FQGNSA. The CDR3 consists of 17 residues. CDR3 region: CASSSLVLARGENEQFF. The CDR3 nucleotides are TGTGCCAGCAGCTCGTTGGTACTAGCACGAGGAGAGAATGAGCAGTTCTTC.

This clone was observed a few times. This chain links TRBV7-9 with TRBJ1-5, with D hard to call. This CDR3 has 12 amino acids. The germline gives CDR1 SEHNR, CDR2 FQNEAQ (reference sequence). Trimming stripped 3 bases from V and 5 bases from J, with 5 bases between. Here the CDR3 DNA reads TGTGCCAGCAGCTTCCTAGATCAGCCCCAGCATTTT. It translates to CASSFLDQPQHF.

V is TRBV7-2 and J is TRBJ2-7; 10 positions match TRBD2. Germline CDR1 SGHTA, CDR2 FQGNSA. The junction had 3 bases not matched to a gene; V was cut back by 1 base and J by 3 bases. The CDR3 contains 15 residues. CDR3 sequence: CASSLGASGGYEQYF. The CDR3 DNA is TGTGCCAGCAGCTTAGGGGCTAGCGGGGGCTACGAGCAGTACTTC.

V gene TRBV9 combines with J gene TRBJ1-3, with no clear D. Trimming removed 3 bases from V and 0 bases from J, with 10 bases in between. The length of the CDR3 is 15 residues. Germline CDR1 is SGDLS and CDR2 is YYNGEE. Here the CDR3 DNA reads TGTGCCAGCAGCGCCCTACCCGACTCTGGAAACACCATATATTTT. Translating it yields CASSALPDSGNTIYF.

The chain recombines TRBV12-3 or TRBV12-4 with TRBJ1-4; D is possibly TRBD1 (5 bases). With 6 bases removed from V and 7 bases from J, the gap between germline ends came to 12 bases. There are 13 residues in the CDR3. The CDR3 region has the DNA TGTGCCAGCAGCCAAGGGGCGCGTGAAAAACTGTTTTTT. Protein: CASSQGAREKLFF.

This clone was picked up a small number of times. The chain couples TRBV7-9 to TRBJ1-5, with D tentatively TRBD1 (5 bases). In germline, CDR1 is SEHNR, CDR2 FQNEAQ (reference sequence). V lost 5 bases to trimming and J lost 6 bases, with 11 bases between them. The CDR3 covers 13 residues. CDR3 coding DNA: TGTGCCAGCAGCCAGGGAAGTAGTCAGCCCCAGCATTTT. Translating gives CASSQGSSQPQHF.

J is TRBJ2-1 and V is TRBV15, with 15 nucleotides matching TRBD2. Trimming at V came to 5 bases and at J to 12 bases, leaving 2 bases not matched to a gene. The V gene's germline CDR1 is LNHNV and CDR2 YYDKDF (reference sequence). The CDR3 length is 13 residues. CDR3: CATSWTSGRGQFF. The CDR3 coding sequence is TGTGCCACCAGCTGGACTAGCGGGAGGGGGCAGTTCTTC. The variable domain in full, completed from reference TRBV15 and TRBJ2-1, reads DAMVIQNPRYQVTQFGKPVTLSCSQTLNHNVMYWYQQKSSQAPKLLFHYYDKDFNNEADTPDNFQSRRPNTSFCFLDIRSPGLGDTAMYLCATSWTSGRGQFFGPGTRLTVL.

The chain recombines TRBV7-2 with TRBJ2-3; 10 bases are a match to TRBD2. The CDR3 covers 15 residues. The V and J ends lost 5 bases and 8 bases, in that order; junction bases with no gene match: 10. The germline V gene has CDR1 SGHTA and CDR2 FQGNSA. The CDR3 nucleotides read TGTGCCAGCAGCCGGATGGCAGCGGGGGGGGCTACGCAGTATTTT. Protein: CASSRMAAGGATQYF.

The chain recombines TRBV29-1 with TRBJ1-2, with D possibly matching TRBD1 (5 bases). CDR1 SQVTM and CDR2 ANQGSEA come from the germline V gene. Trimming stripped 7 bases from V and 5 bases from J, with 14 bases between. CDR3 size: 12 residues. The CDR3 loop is CSAEQELYGYTF. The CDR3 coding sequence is TGCAGCGCCGAACAGGAACTGTATGGCTACACCTTC.

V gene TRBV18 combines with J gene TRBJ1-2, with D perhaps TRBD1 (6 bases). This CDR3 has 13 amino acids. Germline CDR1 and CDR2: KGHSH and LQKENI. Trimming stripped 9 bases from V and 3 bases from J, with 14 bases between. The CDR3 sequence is CASRGAVDYGYTF. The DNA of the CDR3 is TGTGCCAGTCGGGGGGCGGTGGACTATGGCTACACCTTC.

CDR3 in DNA: TGCGCCAGCAGCCCTACTAGCGCCCGCTACGAGCAGTACTTC. This gives the protein CASSPTSARYEQYF. The chain couples TRBV5-1 to TRBJ2-7; 7 bases align to TRBD2. V lost 4 bases, J lost 3 bases, and 7 bases stayed unmatched. CDR1 is SGHRS and CDR2 is YFSETQ in the germline V gene. The CDR3 covers 14 residues. The full variable domain, completed using reference TRBV5-1 and TRBJ2-7, is KAGVTQTPRYLIKTRGQQVTLSCSPISGHRSVSWYQQTPGQGLQFLFEYFSETQRNKGNFPGRFSGRQFSNSRSEMNVSTLELGDSALYLCASSPTSARYEQYFGPGTRLTVT.

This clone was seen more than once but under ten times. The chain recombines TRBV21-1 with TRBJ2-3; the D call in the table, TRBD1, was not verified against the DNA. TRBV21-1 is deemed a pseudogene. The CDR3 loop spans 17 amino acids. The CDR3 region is CASSKGRVRQGTDTQYF. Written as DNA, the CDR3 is TGTGCCAGCAGCAAAGGTAGAGTAAGACAGGGCACAGATACGCAGTATTTT.

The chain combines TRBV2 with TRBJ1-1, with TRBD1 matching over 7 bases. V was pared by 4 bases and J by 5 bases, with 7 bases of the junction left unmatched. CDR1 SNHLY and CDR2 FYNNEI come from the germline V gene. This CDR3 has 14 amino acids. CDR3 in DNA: TGTGCCAGCAGTGCCCGGGACAGTACGACTGAAGCTTTCTTT. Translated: CASSARDSTTEAFF.

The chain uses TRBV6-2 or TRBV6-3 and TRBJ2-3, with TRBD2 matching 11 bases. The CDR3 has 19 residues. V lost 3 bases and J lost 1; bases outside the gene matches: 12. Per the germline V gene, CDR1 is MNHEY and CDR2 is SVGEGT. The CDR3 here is CASSYSGGAFGVRTDTQYF. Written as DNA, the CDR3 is TGTGCCAGCAGTTATAGCGGGGGGGCCTTCGGTGTACGCACAGATACGCAGTATTTT.

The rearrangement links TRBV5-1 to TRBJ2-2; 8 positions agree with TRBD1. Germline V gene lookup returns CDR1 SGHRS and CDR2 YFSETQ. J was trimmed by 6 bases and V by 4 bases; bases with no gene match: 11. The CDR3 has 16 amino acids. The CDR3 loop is CASSTRTGLGSGELFF. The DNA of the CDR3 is TGCGCCAGCAGCACCCGGACAGGGCTTGGTTCCGGGGAGCTGTTTTTT.

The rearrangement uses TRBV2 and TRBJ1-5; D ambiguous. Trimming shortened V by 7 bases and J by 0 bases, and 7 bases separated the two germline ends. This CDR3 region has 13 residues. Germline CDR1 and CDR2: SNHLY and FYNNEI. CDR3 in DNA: TGTGCCAGCAATTTCTATAGCAATCAGCCCCAGCATTTT. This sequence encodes CASNFYSNQPQHF. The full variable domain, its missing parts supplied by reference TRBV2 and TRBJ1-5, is EPEVTQTPSHQVTQMGQEVILRCVPISNHLYFYWYRQILGQKVEFLVSFYNNEISEKSEIFDDQFSVERPDGSNFTLKIRSTKLEDSAMYFCASNFYSNQPQHFGDGTRLSIL.

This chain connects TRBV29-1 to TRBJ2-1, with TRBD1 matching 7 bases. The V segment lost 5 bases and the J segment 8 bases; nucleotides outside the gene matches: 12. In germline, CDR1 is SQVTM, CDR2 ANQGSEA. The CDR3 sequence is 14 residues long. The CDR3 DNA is TGCAGCGTTCAGGGACAGCTTACTACTCATGAGCAGTTCTTC. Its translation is CSVQGQLTTHEQFF.

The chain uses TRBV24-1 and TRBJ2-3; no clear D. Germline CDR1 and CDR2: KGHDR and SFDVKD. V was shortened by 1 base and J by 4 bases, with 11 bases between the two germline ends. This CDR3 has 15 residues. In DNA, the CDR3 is TGTGCCACCAGTGATTTAGGCAGGTCAGCAGATACGCAGTATTTT. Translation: CATSDLGRSADTQYF.

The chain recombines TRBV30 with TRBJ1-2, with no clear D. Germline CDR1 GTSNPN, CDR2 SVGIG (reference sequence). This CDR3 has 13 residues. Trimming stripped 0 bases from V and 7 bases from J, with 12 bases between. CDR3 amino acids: CAWSVAGSGGYTF. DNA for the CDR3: TGTGCCTGGAGTGTAGCTGGGTCAGGTGGCTACACCTTC.

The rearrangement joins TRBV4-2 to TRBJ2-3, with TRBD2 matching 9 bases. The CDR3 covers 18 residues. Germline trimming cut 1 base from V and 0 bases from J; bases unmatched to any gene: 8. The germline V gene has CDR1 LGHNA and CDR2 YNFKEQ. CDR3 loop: CASSQVRSGSSSTDTQYF. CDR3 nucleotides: TGTGCCAGCAGCCAAGTACGTAGCGGGAGTTCCAGCACAGATACGCAGTATTTT.